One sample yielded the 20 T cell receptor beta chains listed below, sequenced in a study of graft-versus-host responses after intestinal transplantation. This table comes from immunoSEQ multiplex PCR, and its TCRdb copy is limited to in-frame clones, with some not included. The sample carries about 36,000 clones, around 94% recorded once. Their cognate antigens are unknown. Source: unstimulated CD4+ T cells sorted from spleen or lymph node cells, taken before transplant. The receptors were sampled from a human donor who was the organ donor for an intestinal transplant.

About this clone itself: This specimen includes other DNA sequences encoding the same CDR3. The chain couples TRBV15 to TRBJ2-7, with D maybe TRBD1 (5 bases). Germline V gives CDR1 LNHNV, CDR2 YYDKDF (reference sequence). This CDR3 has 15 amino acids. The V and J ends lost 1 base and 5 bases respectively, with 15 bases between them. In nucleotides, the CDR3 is TGTGCCACCAGCAGAGCCGGACAAGGGGTAAACGAGCAGTACTTC. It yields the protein CATSRAGQGVNEQYF. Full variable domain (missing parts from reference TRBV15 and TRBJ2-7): DAMVIQNPRYQVTQFGKPVTLSCSQTLNHNVMYWYQQKSSQAPKLLFHYYDKDFNNEADTPDNFQSRRPNTSFCFLDIRSPGLGDTAMYLCATSRAGQGVNEQYFGPGTRLTVT.

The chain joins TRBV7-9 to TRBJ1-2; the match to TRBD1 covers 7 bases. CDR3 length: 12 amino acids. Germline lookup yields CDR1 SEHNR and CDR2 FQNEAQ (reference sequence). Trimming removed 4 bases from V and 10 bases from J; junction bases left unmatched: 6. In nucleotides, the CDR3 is TGTGCCAGCAGCTCCCACAGGGGATCCTACACCTTC. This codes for CASSSHRGSYTF. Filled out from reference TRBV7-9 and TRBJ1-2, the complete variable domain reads DTGVSQNPRHKITKRGQNVTFRCDPISEHNRLYWYRQTLGQGPEFLTYFQNEAQLEKSRLLSDRFSAERPKGSFSTLEIQRTEQGDSAMYLCASSSHRGSYTFGSGTRLTVV.

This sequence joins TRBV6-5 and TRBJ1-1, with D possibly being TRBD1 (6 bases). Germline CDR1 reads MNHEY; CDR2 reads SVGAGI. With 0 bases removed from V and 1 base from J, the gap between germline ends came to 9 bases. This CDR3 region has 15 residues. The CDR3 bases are TGTGCCAGCAGTTACTCGAGGGGGAGGAACACTGAAGCTTTCTTT. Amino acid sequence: CASSYSRGRNTEAFF.

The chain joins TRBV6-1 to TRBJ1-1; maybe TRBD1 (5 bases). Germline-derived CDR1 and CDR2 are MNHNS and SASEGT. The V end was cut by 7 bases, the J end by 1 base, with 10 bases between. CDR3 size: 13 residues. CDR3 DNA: TGTGCCAGCACCAGACAGAAGAACACTGAAGCTTTCTTT. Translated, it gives CASTRQKNTEAFF.

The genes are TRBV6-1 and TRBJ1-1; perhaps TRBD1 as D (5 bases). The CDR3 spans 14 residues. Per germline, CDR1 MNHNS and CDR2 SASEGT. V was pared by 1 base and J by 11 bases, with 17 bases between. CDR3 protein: CASSEGGWDPWAFF. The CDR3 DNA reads TGTGCCAGCAGTGAAGGGGGGTGGGACCCCTGGGCTTTCTTT.

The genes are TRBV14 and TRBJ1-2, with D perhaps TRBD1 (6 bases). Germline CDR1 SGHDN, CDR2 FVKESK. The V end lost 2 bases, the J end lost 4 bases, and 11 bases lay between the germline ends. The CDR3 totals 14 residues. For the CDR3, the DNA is TGTGCCAGCAGCCAATCACAGGGAGGCTATGGCTACACCTTC. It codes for CASSQSQGGYGYTF.

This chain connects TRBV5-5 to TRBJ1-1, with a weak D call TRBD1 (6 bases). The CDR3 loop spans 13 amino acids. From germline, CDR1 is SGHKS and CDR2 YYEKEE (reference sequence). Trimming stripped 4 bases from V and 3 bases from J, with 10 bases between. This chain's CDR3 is CASSPRGDTEAFF. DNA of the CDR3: TGTGCCAGCAGCCCCAGGGGAGACACTGAAGCTTTCTTT.

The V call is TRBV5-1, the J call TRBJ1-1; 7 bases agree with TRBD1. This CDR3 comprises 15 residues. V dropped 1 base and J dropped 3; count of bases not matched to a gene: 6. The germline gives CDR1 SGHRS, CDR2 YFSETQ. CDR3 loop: CASSLYVQGDTEAFF. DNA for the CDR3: TGCGCCAGCAGCTTGTATGTCCAGGGGGACACTGAAGCTTTCTTT.

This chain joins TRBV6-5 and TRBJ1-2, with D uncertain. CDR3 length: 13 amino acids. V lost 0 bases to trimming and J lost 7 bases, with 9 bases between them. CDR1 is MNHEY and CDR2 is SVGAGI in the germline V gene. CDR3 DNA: TGTGCCAGCAGTTACTCGCCCAAAGGTGGCTACACCTTC. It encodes CASSYSPKGGYTF.

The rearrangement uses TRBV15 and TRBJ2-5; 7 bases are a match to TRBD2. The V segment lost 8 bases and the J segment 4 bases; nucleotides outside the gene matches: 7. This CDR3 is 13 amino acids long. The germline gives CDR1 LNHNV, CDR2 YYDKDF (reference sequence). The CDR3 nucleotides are TGTGCCACCGGGAGGGGCCCCGCAGAGACCCAGTACTTC. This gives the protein CATGRGPAETQYF.

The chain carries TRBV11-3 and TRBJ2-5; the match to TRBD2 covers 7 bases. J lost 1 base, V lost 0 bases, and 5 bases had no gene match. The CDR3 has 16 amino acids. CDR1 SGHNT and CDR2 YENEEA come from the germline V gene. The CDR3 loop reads CASSLEWTGGQETQYF. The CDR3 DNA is TGTGCCAGCAGCTTAGAGTGGACGGGGGGCCAAGAGACCCAGTACTTC.

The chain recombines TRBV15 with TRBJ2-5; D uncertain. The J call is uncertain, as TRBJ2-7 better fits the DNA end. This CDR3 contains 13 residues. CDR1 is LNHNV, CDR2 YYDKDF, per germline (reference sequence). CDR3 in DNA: TGTGCCACCAGCAGAGAGGGGATCTACGAGCAGTACTTC. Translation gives CATSREGIYEQYF.

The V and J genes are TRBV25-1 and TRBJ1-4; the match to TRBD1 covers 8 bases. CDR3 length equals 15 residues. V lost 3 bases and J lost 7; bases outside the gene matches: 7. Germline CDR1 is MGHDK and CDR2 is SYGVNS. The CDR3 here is CASSETGVRVEKLFF. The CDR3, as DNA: TGTGCCAGCAGTGAGACAGGGGTACGTGTTGAAAAACTGTTTTTT.

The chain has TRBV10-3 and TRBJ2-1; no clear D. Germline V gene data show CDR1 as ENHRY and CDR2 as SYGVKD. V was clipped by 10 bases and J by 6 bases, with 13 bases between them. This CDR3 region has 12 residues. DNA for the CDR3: TGTGCCACCACGTCCCGGGTCAATGAGCAGTTCTTC. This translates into CATTSRVNEQFF.

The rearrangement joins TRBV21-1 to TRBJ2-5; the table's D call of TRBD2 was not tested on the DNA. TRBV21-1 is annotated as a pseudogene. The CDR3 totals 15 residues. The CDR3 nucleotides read TGTGCCAGCAGCAATACTAGCGGGGCACAAGAGACCCAGTACTTC. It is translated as CASSNTSGAQETQYF.

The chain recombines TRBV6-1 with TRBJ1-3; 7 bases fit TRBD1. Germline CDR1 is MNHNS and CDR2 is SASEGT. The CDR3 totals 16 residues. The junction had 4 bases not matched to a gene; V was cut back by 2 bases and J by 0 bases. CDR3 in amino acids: CASSERTGSSGNTIYF. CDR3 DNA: TGTGCCAGCAGTGAAAGGACAGGTAGCTCTGGAAACACCATATATTTT.

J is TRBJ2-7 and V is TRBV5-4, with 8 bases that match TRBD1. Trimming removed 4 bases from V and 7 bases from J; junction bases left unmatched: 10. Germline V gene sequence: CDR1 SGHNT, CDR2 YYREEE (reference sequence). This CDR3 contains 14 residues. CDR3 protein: CASSTQTGVREQYF. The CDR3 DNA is TGTGCCAGCAGCACCCAGACAGGGGTACGGGAGCAGTACTTC.

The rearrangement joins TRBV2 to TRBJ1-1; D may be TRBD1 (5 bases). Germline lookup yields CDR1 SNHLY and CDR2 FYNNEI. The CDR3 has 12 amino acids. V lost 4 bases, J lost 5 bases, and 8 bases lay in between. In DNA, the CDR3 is TGTGCCAGCAGTGTGGGGGGGACTGAAGCTTTCTTT. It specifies CASSVGGTEAFF.

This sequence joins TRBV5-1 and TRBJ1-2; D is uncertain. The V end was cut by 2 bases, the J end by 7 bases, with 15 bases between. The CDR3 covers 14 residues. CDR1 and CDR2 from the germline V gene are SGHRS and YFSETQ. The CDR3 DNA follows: TGCGCCAGCAGCTTCGAGGGCGGTATGGGTGGCTACACCTTC. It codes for CASSFEGGMGGYTF.

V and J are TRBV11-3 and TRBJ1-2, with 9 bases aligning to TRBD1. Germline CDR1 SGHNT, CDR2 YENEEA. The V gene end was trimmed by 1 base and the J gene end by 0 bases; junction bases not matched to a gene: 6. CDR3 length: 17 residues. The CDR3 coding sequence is TGTGCCAGCAGCTTAGGTGGGACAGGGAAAGCTAACTATGGCTACACCTTC. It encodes CASSLGGTGKANYGYTF.